The clone carrying this T cell receptor (beta chain) was seen only once. The CDR3 totals 13 residues. The germline V gene encodes CDR1 MNHEY and CDR2 SVGAGI. V dropped 7 bases and J dropped 9 bases, with 13 bases sitting between them. The source of the sample is a study of control samples from healthy donors and cancer patients. Assay used: immunoSEQ multiplex PCR; TCRdb lists only in-frame clones, some missing. The table records approximately 140,000 clones, 85% to 95% of them present only once. This TCR derives from a man aged 40-50 years in good health. The rearrangement uses TRBV6-5 and TRBJ1-6; no reliable D call. Sequenced input: blood. The CDR3 coding sequence is TGTGCCAGCATGGTCAGCATTCGTTCACCCCTCCACTTT. Its protein is CASMVSIRSPLHF.